A selection of T cell receptor beta chains follows, all from one sample in a study of shared clonotypes between healthy human individuals. Generated by immunoSEQ multiplex PCR, the TCRdb table keeps only in-frame clones and is missing some. The data show just over 2,000,000 clones, 95% seen once. The specimen was naive CD4+ T cells sorted from blood. Source of these receptors: a young man in good health. The CDR3 runs from the conserved cysteine through the conserved F or W. Each record gives: CDR3 length, J gene, D gene, clone size, V gene, CDR3 protein, CDR3 DNA. A D gene is named only where the DNA matches it firmly. For some rows the clone size is stated as once, few or many, or as a class when expanded; others skip it.

>17|TRBJ2-7|.|.|TRBV18
CASSPSSRGAGAYEQYF
TGTGCCAGCTCACCATCTTCCCGGGGCGCCGGCGCCTACGAGCAGTACTTC
>13|TRBJ2-5|.|.|TRBV18
CASSLSAQETQYF
TGTGCCAGCTCACTATCGGCCCAAGAGACCCAGTACTTC
>13|TRBJ1-3|.|.|TRBV11-3
CASSQDSGNTIYF
TGTGCCAGCAGCCAGGACTCTGGAAACACCATATATTTT
>13|TRBJ2-7|.|.|TRBV18
CASSPSAGYEQYF
TGTGCCAGCTCACCATCAGCGGGCTACGAGCAGTACTTC
>13|TRBJ2-3|.|.|TRBV2
CASSEGITDTQYF
TGTGCCAGCAGTGAGGGGATCACAGATACGCAGTATTTT
>13|TRBJ1-1|.|.|TRBV30
CAWKNRRNTEAFF
TGTGCCTGGAAGAACAGAAGGAACACTGAAGCTTTCTTT
>14|TRBJ1-2|TRBD1|.|TRBV28
CASSPLGGQFGYTF
TGTGCCAGCAGTCCACTTGGGGGACAGTTTGGCTACACCTTC
>18|TRBJ1-5|.|.|TRBV6-1
CASSGERGEGVSNQPQHF
TGTGCCAGCAGTGGGGAGAGGGGCGAAGGTGTGAGCAATCAGCCCCAGCATTTT
>14|TRBJ2-1|.|.|TRBV29-1
CSVEDVNSYNEQFF
TGCAGCGTTGAAGATGTGAACTCCTACAATGAGCAGTTCTTC
>14|TRBJ1-1|.|.|TRBV4-3
CASSQDSTRPRAFF
TGCGCCAGCAGCCAAGATTCGACCAGGCCTAGAGCTTTCTTT
>9|TRBJ2-1|.|.|TRBV20-1
CATSAPQFF
TGCGCCACCTCGGCCCCGCAGTTCTTC
>13|TRBJ2-2|.|.|TRBV5-5
CASSYRVTGELFF
TGTGCCAGCAGCTACAGGGTTACCGGGGAGCTGTTTTTT
>16|TRBJ2-3|TRBD1|.|TRBV7-2
CASSLEGTGSTDTQYF
TGTGCCAGCAGCTTAGAGGGGACAGGGAGCACAGATACGCAGTATTTT
>12|TRBJ2-5|.|.|TRBV12-5
CASAQGWETQYF
TGTGCTAGTGCTCAAGGGTGGGAGACCCAGTACTTC
>15|TRBJ1-4|.|.|TRBV19
CASSIAQGRNEKLFF
TGTGCCAGTAGTATCGCACAGGGCCGTAATGAAAAACTGTTTTTT
>13|TRBJ1-1|.|.|TRBV29-1
CSVYRDIATEAFF
TGCAGCGTGTACAGGGATATCGCCACTGAAGCTTTCTTT
>16|TRBJ2-3|TRBD2|.|TRBV7-9
CASSDVASGYTDTQYF
TGTGCCAGCAGCGACGTCGCTAGCGGGTACACAGATACGCAGTATTTT
>14|TRBJ2-2|.|.|TRBV11-2
CASSFDSLTGELFF
TGTGCCAGCAGCTTCGACAGCCTCACCGGGGAGCTGTTTTTT
>15|TRBJ2-5|.|.|TRBV7-9
CASSLEQGGGETQYF
TGTGCCAGCAGCTTAGAGCAGGGCGGTGGAGAGACCCAGTACTTC
>16|TRBJ1-1|.|.|TRBV4-1
CASSQASYGQNTEAFF
TGCGCCAGCAGCCAAGCGTCGTACGGCCAGAACACTGAAGCTTTCTTT
>15|TRBJ2-7|TRBD2|.|TRBV5-6
CASSSRGVRFHEQYF
TGTGCCAGCAGCTCGCGGGGGGTCCGGTTCCACGAGCAGTACTTC
>15|TRBJ2-2|.|.|TRBV10-1
CASSEAAGDTGELFF
TGCGCCAGCAGTGAGGCGGCAGGGGACACCGGGGAGCTGTTTTTT
>15|TRBJ1-3|.|.|TRBV9
CASSAARTLGNTIYF
TGTGCCAGCAGCGCCGCCAGGACACTTGGAAACACCATATATTTT
>16|TRBJ2-5|.|.|TRBV7-9
CASSLAGRAYQETQYF
TGTGCCAGCAGCTTAGCCGGCAGGGCATACCAAGAGACCCAGTACTTC
>18|TRBJ2-3|TRBD2|.|TRBV5-1
CASSLRTSGARGTDTQYF
TGCGCCAGCAGCCTCAGGACTAGCGGGGCACGGGGGACAGATACGCAGTATTTT
>15|TRBJ2-5|TRBD1|.|TRBV5-1
CASSVGQGYQETQYF
TGCGCCAGCAGCGTGGGACAGGGGTACCAAGAGACCCAGTACTTC
>13|TRBJ2-5|TRBD2|once|TRBV2
CASSGGGGETQYF
TGTGCCAGCAGTGGCGGGGGAGGAGAGACCCAGTACTTC
>18|TRBJ2-1|TRBD1|.|TRBV7-9
CASSLGIEGGPWNNEQFF
TGTGCCAGCAGCCTCGGGATAGAAGGGGGCCCGTGGAACAATGAGCAGTTCTTC
>15|TRBJ1-6|.|.|TRBV14
CASSQDFRENSPLHF
TGTGCCAGCAGCCAAGATTTCCGGGAAAATTCACCCCTCCACTTT
>13|TRBJ2-1|.|once|TRBV5-1
CASRQVTYNEQFF
TGCGCCAGCCGACAGGTTACCTACAATGAGCAGTTCTTC
>12|TRBJ1-2|.|.|TRBV18
CASSLDSYGYTF
TGTGCCAGCTCACTCGACAGCTATGGCTACACCTTC
>15|TRBJ2-1|.|once|TRBV5-4
CASSLEARRDNEQFF
TGTGCCAGCAGCTTGGAGGCACGGAGGGACAATGAGCAGTTCTTC
>12|TRBJ2-1|.|.|TRBV7-2
CASSRRGGEQFF
TGTGCCAGCAGCCGGAGGGGGGGCGAGCAGTTCTTC
>15|TRBJ2-1|.|.|TRBV5-1
CASSLDVSSYNEQFF
TGCGCCAGCAGCTTGGATGTAAGCTCCTACAATGAGCAGTTCTTC
>15|TRBJ2-1|TRBD2|.|TRBV5-4
CASSLPGGAHNEQFF
TGTGCCAGCAGCTTACCGGGGGGGGCACACAATGAGCAGTTCTTC
>16|TRBJ2-5|.|.|TRBV25-1
CASSEWGLVVQETQYF
TGTGCCAGCAGTGAATGGGGGTTGGTAGTGCAAGAGACCCAGTACTTC
>16|TRBJ1-2|TRBD1|.|TRBV10-3
CAISEADRGRSGGYTF
TGTGCCATCAGTGAGGCGGACAGGGGGCGGTCCGGCGGCTACACCTTC
>16|TRBJ2-3|.|.|TRBV12-5
CASGLITSRLADTQYF
TGTGCTAGTGGTTTGATAACGAGTAGATTGGCAGATACGCAGTATTTT
>14|TRBJ2-3|.|.|TRBV7-6
CASSSWDGTDTQYF
TGTGCCAGCAGCTCATGGGACGGCACAGATACGCAGTATTTT
>15|TRBJ1-6|.|.|TRBV6-6
CASIRGESYNSPLHF
TGTGCCAGCATCAGGGGTGAATCCTATAATTCACCCCTCCACTTT
>17|TRBJ1-2|.|.|TRBV29-1
CSVEEGWGAPPNYGYTF
TGCAGCGTTGAAGAAGGATGGGGGGCCCCCCCGAACTATGGCTACACCTTC
>17|TRBJ2-3|TRBD2|.|TRBV5-1
CASSWGTSGTRGDTQYF
TGCGCCAGCAGCTGGGGGACTAGCGGTACCCGGGGAGATACGCAGTATTTT
>14|TRBJ1-2|.|.|TRBV5-8
CASSSRTASYGYTF
TGTGCCAGCAGCAGTCGGACTGCCAGCTATGGCTACACCTTC
>15|TRBJ2-1|.|.|TRBV4-1
CASSRLGGQYNEQFF
TGCGCCAGCAGCCGGCTCGGGGGTCAATACAATGAGCAGTTCTTC
>15|TRBJ1-2|TRBD1|.|TRBV19
CASSTTGGGVYGYTF
TGTGCCAGTAGTACGACAGGGGGCGGCGTCTATGGCTACACCTTC
>15|TRBJ2-3|.|.|TRBV5-1
CASSLEGIGTDTQYF
TGCGCCAGCAGCTTGGAAGGGATTGGCACAGATACGCAGTATTTT